This T cell receptor (beta chain) comes out of a study of T cell repertoires in cytomegalovirus infection. The study's findings and limits: HLA-C-restricted CMV clonotypes gave the most frequent clonotype in two of eight donors. Cumulative public TCR beta family frequency identified carriers of CMV plus the relevant HLA.

TCRdb re-called the reads through MiXCR, storing one row per CDR3 protein. Of approximately 630,000 distinct CDR3 sequences listed, around 24% are singletons. This clonotype came up a few times. As yet, its antigen is unknown. The CDR3 carries no conserved terminal phenylalanine or tryptophan, so it likely arises from a read error. Trimming removed 1 base from V and 5 bases from J; junction bases left unmatched: 3. The CDR3 is 15 residues long. Per the germline V gene, CDR1 is SGHVT and CDR2 is SQSDAQ. This TCR was recovered from a human donor in good health (CMV status not recorded). Some clones in this sample may be carry-over from other donors' samples. Sequenced: CD8+ T cells from PBMCs. V is TRBV7-4 and J is TRBJ2-1; 9 nucleotides align to TRBD2. CDR3 sequence: CASSLGGLADNEQFS. The CDR3 nucleotides are TGTGCCAGCAGCTTAGGGGGACTAGCCGACAATGAGCAGTTCTCC.